A single TCR beta chain is shown here with its context. Its antigen is not identified. The germline V gene has CDR1 PRHDT and CDR2 FYEKMQ (reference sequence). Trimming left V 5 bases short and J 3 bases short, with 19 bases between. CDR3 length: 16 residues. Previously described methods and listed TCR primers were employed for the bulk TCR libraries. One entry per CDR3 protein, called by TCRdb with MiXCR from the PCR reads. In the table there are more than 550,000 distinct CDR3 sequences, roughly 23% of which are singletons. This sample is drawn from a study of molecular identifiers for immune sequencing clone quantification. General study results and limits: Detecting spiked Jurkat TCR RNA from one cell among more than 750,000 naive cells was reportedly possible.

The chain recombines TRBV13 with TRBJ2-5, with TRBD2 as a possible D gene (6 bases). Input material: naive CD8+ T cells from blood, with Jurkat cell RNA spiked in. The subset is: FACS-sorted CD8+CD4-CCR7+CD45RA+ naive T cells. The clonotype originates from a human donor in good health. Some libraries in this study had Jurkat cell RNA spiked in. The CDR3, as DNA: TGTGCCAGCAGCCCTCAACAAGCGGGCCGTAAAGAGACCCAGTACTTC. It codes for CASSPQQAGRKETQYF.